The clone carrying this T cell receptor (beta chain) was picked up a small number of times. This sample stems from a study of T cell changes during pregnancy in multiple sclerosis. The table came from immunoSEQ multiplex PCR; TCRdb's copy has only in-frame clones and leaves some out. The data hold some 69,000 clones, with 85% to 95% observed a single time. CDR1 SNHLY and CDR2 FYNNEI come from the germline V gene. The V gene lost 5 bases and the J gene lost 1 base, with 12 bases spanning the gap. The CDR3 length is 14 residues. This sample comprised peripheral blood, obtained in the second trimester of pregnancy. The V call is TRBV2, the J call TRBJ2-7, with D perhaps matching TRBD1 (7 bases). The receptor was isolated from a female donor in good health, enrolled as a control in a pregnancy study. The CDR3 loop is CASSSRGRSYEQYF. As DNA, the CDR3 is TGTGCCAGCAGTTCCAGGGGGAGGTCCTACGAGCAGTACTTC.